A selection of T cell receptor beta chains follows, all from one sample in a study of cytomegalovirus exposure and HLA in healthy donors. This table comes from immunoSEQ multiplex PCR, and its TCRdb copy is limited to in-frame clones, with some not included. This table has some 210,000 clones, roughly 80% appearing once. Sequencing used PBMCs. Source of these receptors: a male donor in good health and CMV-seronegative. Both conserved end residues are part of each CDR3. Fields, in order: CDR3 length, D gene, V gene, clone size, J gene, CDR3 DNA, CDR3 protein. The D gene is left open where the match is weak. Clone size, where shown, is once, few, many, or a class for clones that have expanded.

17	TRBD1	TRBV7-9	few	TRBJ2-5	TGTGCCAGCAGCTTTGAGTCTATACCGACAGGGGGAGAGACCCAGTACTTC	CASSFESIPTGGETQYF
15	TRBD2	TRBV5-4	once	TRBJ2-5	TGTGCCAGCAGCCCGGGGGGTCGGTACCAAGAGACCCAGTACTTC	CASSPGGRYQETQYF
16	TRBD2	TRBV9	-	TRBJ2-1	TGTGCCAGCAGCGTAGTTGGGACTAGCGGGCGAAGTGAGCAGTTCTTC	CASSVVGTSGRSEQFF
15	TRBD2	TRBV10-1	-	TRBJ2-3	TGCGCCAGCTCCCGACTAGCGGGAGATACAGATACGCAGTATTTT	CASSRLAGDTDTQYF
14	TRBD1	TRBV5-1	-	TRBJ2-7	TGCGCCAGCAGCTATACAGGGGGCAGGGACGAGCAGTACTTC	CASSYTGGRDEQYF
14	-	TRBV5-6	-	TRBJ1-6	TGTGCCAGCAGCCTCCCCGGGGTGCGGTCACCCCTCCACTTT	CASSLPGVRSPLHF
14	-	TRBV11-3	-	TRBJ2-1	TGTGCCAGCAGCTTATTGTCATCCGGTGTTGAGCAGTTCTTC	CASSLLSSGVEQFF
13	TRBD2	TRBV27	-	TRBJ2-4	TGTGCCAGCAGTGGACTAGCTGGTAACATTCAGTACTTC	CASSGLAGNIQYF
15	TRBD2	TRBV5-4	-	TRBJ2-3	TGTGCCAGCAGCCAACTAGCGGGATCCACAGATACGCAGTATTTT	CASSQLAGSTDTQYF
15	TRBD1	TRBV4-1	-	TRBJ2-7	TGCGCCAGCAGCCAGAGTGGGACAGGGGGCGTCGAGCAGTACTTC	CASSQSGTGGVEQYF
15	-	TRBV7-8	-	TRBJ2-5	TGTGCCAGCAGCTTCGTCACCGGGATCCGGGAGACCCAGTACTTC	CASSFVTGIRETQYF
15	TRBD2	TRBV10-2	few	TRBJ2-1	TGCGCCAGCGTGGGGACTAGCGGGACGTACAATGAGCAGTTCTTC	CASVGTSGTYNEQFF
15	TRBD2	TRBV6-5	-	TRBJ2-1	TGTGCCAGCGGATTACAGCGGGAGTTCAAGGATGAGCAGTTCTTC	CASGLQREFKDEQFF
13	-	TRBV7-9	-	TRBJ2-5	TGTGCCAGCAGCTCGGACAGAAAAGAGACCCAGTACTTC	CASSSDRKETQYF
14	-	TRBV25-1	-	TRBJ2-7	TGTGCCAGCAGCCGCCCCGAAGCGGCCAACGAGCAGTACTTC	CASSRPEAANEQYF
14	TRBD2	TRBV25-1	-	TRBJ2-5	TGTGCCAGCAGTGGGCTAGCGGGGAGGGAGACCCAGTACTTC	CASSGLAGRETQYF
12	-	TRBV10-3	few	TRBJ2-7	TGTGCCTCCCGGGACATTGACTACGAGCAGTACTTC	CASRDIDYEQYF
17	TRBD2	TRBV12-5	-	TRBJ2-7	TGTGCTAGTGGTTTGGTACTTGGACTAGCGGGAGTGAATGAGCAGTACTTC	CASGLVLGLAGVNEQYF
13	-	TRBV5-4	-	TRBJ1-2	TGTGCCAGCAGGTTGGACCCAAAGGGGGGCTACACCTTC	CASRLDPKGGYTF
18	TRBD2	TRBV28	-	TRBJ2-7	TGTGCCAGCAGACGGCCGGGACTAGCGGGAGGGGAGTCCTACGAGCAGTACTTC	CASRRPGLAGGESYEQYF
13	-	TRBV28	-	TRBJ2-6	TGTGCCAGCAGACTTTCTGGGGCCAACGTCCTGACTTTC	CASRLSGANVLTF
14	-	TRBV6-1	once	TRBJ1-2	TGTGCCAGCAAAAGCCGCGGGAGCACCTATGGCTACACCTTC	CASKSRGSTYGYTF
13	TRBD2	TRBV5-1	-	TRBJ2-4	TGCGCCAGCAGACCAGCGGGGGCTAACATTCAGTACTTC	CASRPAGANIQYF
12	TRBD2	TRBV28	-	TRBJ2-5	TGTGCCAGCGGACCGGGAGGAGAGACCCAGTACTTC	CASGPGGETQYF
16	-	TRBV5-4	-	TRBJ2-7	TGTGCCAGCAGCTCCGCCACCGTTCGAACTACCTACGAGCAGTACTTC	CASSSATVRTTYEQYF
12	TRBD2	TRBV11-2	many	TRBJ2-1	TGTGCCAGCATACGCGGGAGGGGTGAGCAGTTCTTC	CASIRGRGEQFF
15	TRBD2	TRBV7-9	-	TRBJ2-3	TGTGCCAGCAGCCGTCTAGCGGGAGGCGGAGATACGCAGTATTTT	CASSRLAGGGDTQYF
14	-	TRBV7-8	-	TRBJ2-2	TGTGCCAGCAGCTTGGCCGGGACAACCGGGGAGCTGTTTTTT	CASSLAGTTGELFF
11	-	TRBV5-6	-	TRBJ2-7	TGTGCCAGCAGCTTGGCGGACGAGCAGTACTTC	CASSLADEQYF
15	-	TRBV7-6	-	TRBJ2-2	TGTGCTAGCAGCTTAGTTAGCGGGAACACCGGGGAGCTGTTTTTT	CASSLVSGNTGELFF
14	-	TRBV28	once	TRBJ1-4	TGTGCCAGCACCTTAAGGGGGTTGGGTGAAAAACTGTTTTTT	CASTLRGLGEKLFF
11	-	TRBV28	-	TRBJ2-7	TGTGCCAGCATTGGCCCCTACGAGCAGTACTTC	CASIGPYEQYF
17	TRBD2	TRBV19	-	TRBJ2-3	TGTGCCAGTAGTATCGGGACTAGCGGAGCTAGCACAGATACGCAGTATTTT	CASSIGTSGASTDTQYF
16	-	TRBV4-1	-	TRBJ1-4	TGCGCCAGCAGCCGAATACAGAGGGCGGCTAATGAAAAACTGTTTTTT	CASSRIQRAANEKLFF
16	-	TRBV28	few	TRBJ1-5	TGTGCCAGCAGTTCTTTTCCCGACAGCCTCAATCAGCCCCAGCATTTT	CASSSFPDSLNQPQHF
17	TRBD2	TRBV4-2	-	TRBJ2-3	TGTGCCAGCAGCCAAGGGGGACTAGCGGATAGCACAGATACGCAGTATTTT	CASSQGGLADSTDTQYF
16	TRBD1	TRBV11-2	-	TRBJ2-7	TGTGCCAGCAGCCGAGAACCAGGGGGCCCCCTCTACGAGCAGTACTTC	CASSREPGGPLYEQYF
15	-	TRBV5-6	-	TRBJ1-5	TGTGCCAGCAGCTTGGGGGGCCTTGGGAATCAGCCCCAGCATTTT	CASSLGGLGNQPQHF
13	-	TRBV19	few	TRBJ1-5	TGTGCCAGTAGTAGAAGGGGTGATCAGCCCCAGCATTTT	CASSRRGDQPQHF
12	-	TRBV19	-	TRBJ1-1	TGTGCCAGTAATCGACAGTCCGCGGAAGCTTTCTTT	CASNRQSAEAFF
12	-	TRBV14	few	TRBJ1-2	TGTGCCAGCAGCCAGAGAATCTATGGCTACACCTTC	CASSQRIYGYTF
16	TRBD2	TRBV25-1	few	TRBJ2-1	TGTGCCAGCAGTGAATTTGGCGGGAGGGGTTACAATGAGCAGTTCTTC	CASSEFGGRGYNEQFF
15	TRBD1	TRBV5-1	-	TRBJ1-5	TGCGCCAGCAGCTGGGGACAGGGGGCTGATCAGCCCCAGCATTTT	CASSWGQGADQPQHF
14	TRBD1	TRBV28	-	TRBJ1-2	TGTGCCAGCAGTACCGGGACAGGGTTATTTGGCTACACCTTC	CASSTGTGLFGYTF
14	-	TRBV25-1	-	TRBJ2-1	TGTGCCAGCAGATTAGCTGGGGAGTATAATGAGCAGTTCTTC	CASRLAGEYNEQFF
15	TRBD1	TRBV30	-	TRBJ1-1	TGTGCCTGGAGTGGGACAGGTCGGTGGGACACTGAAGCTTTCTTT	CAWSGTGRWDTEAFF
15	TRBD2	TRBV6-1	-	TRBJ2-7	TGTGCCAGCAGTGCCGCTAGCGGGAGGGCCTACGAGCAGTACTTC	CASSAASGRAYEQYF
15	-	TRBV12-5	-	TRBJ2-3	TGTGCTAGTGGTTGGGGGGTGACTAGCACAGATACGCAGTATTTT	CASGWGVTSTDTQYF
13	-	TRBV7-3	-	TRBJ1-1	TGTGCCAGCAGCCAAACCCAGAAAACTGAAGCTTTCTTT	CASSQTQKTEAFF
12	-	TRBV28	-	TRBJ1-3	TGTGCCAGCAGGTCCGGGGGAAACACCATATATTTT	CASRSGGNTIYF
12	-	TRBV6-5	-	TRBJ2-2	TGTGCCAGCAGTTACCTAGCCGGGGAGCTGTTTTTT	CASSYLAGELFF
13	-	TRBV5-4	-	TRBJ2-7	TGTGCCAGCAGCTTGCTTGGAGAACTTGAGCAGTACTTC	CASSLLGELEQYF
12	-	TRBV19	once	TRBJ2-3	TGTGCCAGTACCTCAAGCCCAGATACGCAGTATTTT	CASTSSPDTQYF